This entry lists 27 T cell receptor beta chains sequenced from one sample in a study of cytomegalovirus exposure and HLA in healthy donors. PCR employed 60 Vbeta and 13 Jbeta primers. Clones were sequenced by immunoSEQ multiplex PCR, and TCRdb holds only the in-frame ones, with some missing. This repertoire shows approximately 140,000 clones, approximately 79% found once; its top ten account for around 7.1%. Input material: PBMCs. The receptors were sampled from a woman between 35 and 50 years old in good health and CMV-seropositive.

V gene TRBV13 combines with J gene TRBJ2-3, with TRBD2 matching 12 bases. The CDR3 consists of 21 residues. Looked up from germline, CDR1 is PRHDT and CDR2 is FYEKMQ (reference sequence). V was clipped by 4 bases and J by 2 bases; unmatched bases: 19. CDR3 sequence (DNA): TGTGCCAGCAGCTCTGACCCCATCCCCCGACTAGCGGGGGAGGCCACAGATACGCAGTATTTT. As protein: CASSSDPIPRLAGEATDTQYF.

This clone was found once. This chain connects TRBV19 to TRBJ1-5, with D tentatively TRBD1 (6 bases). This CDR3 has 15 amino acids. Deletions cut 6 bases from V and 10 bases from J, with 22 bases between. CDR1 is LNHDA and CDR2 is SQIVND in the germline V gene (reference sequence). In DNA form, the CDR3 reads TGTGCCAGTAGGGGGGCAGGCCTCCCCAGTGGCCCCCAGCATTTT. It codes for CASRGAGLPSGPQHF.

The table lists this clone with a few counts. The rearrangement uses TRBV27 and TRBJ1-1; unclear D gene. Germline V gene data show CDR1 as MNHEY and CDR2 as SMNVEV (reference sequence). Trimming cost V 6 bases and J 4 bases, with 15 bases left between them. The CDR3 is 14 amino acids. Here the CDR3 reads CASSLSGRVTEAFF. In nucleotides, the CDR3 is TGTGCCAGCAGCCTGTCGGGGAGGGTCACTGAAGCTTTCTTT.

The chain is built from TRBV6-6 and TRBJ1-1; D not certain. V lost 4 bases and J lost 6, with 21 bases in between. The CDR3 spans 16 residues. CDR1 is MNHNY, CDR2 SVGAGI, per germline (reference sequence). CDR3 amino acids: CASSSLLSNKGAEAFF. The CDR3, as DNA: TGTGCCAGCAGTTCCCTACTGTCCAACAAGGGAGCTGAAGCTTTCTTT.

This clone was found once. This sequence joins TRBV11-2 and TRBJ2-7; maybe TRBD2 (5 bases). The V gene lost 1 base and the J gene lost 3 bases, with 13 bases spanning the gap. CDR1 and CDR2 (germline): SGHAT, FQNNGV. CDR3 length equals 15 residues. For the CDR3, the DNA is TGTGCCAGCAGCTTAGGACGACCTGAGGGCTACGAGCAGTACTTC. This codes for CASSLGRPEGYEQYF.

The CDR3 loop reads CASAGEETQYF. In nucleotides, the CDR3 is TGTGCCAGCGCAGGGGAAGAGACCCAGTACTTC. The J gene is TRBJ2-5, the V gene TRBV2, with a possible D match to TRBD1 (6 bases). Germline V gene data show CDR1 as SNHLY and CDR2 as FYNNEI. The CDR3 covers 11 residues. V was trimmed by 8 bases and J by 3 bases, leaving 7 bases between them.

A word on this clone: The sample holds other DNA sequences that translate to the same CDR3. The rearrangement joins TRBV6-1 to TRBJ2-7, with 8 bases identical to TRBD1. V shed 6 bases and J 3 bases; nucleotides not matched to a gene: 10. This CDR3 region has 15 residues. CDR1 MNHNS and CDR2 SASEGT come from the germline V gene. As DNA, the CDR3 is TGTGCCAGCAGAGACAGGGGATTTAGCCGCTACGAGCAGTACTTC. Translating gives CASRDRGFSRYEQYF.

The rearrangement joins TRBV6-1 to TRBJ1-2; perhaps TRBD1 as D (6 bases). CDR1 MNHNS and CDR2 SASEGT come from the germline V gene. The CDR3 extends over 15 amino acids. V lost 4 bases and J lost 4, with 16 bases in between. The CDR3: CASSGNLMDSYGYTF. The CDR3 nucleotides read TGTGCCAGCAGTGGAAATCTAATGGACAGCTATGGCTACACCTTC.

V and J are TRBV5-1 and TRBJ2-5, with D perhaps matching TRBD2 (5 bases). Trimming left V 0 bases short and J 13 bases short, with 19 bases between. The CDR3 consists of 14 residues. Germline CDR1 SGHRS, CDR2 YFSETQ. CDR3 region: CASSLAHGPYEGYF. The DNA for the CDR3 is TGCGCCAGCAGCTTGGCTCACGGCCCCTACGAGGGGTACTTC.

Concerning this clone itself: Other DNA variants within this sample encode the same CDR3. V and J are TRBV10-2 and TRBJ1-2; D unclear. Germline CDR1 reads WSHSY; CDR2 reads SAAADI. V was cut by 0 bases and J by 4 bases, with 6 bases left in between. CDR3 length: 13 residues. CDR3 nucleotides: TGCGCCAGCAGTGAGTCCCCCCGCTATGGCTACACCTTC. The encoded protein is CASSESPRYGYTF.

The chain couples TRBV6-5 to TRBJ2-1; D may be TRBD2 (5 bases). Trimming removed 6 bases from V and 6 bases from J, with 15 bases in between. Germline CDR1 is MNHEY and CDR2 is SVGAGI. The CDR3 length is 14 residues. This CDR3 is CASRRGLPPNEQFF. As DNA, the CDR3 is TGTGCCAGCAGGAGAGGACTTCCCCCCAATGAGCAGTTCTTC.

The CDR3 coding sequence is TGCGCCAGCAGCCAACAGACTAGCGGGGGGCCTGGGGATACGCAGTATTTT. Its translation: CASSQQTSGGPGDTQYF. The chain recombines TRBV4-1 with TRBJ2-3, with TRBD2 matching 13 bases. Germline V CDR1 and CDR2: MGHRA, YSYEKL. The CDR3 spans 17 residues. After removal of 2 bases from V and 6 bases from J, the junction contained 8 bases not matched to a gene.

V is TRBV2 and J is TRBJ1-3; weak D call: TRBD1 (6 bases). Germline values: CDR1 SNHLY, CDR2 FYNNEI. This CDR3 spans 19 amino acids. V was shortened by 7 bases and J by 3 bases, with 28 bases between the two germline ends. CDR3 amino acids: CASTGSDGRGAVDGNTIYF. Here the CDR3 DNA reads TGTGCCAGCACCGGAAGCGACGGACGGGGGGCAGTAGATGGAAACACCATATATTTT.

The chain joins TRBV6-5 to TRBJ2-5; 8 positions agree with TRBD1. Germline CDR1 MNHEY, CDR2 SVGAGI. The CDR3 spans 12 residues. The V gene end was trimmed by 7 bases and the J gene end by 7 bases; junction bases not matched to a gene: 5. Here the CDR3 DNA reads TGTGCCAGCACCGCAGGGGGCTGGACCCAGTACTTC. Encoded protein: CASTAGGWTQYF.

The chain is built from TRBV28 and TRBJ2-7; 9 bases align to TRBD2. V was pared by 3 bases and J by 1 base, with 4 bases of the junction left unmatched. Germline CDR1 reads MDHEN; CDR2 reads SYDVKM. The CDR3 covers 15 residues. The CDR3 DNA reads TGTGCCAGCAGTTTTAAGCGGGGGGCTTCCTACGAGCAGTACTTC. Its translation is CASSFKRGASYEQYF.

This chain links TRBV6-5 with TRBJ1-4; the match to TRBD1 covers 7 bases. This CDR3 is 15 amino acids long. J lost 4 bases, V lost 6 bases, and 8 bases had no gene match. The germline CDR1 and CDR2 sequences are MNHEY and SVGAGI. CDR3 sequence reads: CASRRFGQVNEKLFF. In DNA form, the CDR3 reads TGTGCCAGCAGGCGTTTCGGACAGGTTAATGAAAAACTGTTTTTT.

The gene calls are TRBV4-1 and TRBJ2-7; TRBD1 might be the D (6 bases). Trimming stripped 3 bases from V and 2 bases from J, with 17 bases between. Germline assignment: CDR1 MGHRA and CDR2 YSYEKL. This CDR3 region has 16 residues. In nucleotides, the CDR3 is TGCGCCAGCAGCCATAACTCCGGGACACCCACCTACGAGCAGTACTTC. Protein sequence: CASSHNSGTPTYEQYF.

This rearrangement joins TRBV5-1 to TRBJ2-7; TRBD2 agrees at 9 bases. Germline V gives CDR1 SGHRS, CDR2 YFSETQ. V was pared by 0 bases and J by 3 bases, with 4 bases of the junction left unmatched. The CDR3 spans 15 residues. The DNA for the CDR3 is TGCGCCAGCAGCTTGGAGGCTAGCGGGGTCTACGAGCAGTACTTC. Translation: CASSLEASGVYEQYF.

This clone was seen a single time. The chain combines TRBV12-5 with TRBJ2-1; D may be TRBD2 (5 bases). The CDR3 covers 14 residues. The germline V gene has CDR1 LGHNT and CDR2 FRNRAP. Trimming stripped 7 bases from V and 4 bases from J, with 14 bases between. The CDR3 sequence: CASAGTRPYNEQFF. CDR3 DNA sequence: TGTGCTAGTGCGGGAACTAGACCTTACAATGAGCAGTTCTTC.

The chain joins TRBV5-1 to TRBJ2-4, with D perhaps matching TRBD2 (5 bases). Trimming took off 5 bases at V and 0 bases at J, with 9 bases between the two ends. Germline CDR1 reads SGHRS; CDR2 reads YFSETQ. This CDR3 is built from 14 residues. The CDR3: CASSGGLAKNIQYF. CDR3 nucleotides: TGCGCCAGCAGTGGAGGCTTAGCCAAAAACATTCAGTACTTC.

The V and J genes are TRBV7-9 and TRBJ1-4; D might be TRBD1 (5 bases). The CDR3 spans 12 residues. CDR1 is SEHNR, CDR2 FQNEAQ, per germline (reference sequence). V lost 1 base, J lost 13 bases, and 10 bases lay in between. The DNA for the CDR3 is TGTGCCAGCAGCTTAGAGACAGTCATACTGTTTTTT. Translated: CASSLETVILFF.

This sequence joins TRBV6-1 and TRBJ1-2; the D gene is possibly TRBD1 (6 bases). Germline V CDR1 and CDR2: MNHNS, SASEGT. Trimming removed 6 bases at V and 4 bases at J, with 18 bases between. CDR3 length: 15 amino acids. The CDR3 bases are TGTGCCAGCAGGTTATCGGTCGACAGGTCCTATGGCTACACCTTC. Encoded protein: CASRLSVDRSYGYTF.

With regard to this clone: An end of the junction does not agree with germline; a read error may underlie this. The CDR3 is CASSGTGDSSLHF. Written as DNA, the CDR3 is TGTGCCAGCAGTGGGACAGGGGATTCATCCCTCCACTTT. The chain carries TRBV6-5 and TRBJ1-6; 10 bases match TRBD1. CDR3 length: 13 amino acids. From germline, CDR1 is MNHEY and CDR2 SVGAGI.

The CDR3 bases are TGCGCCAGCAGCCCTAAGACCGGGGGGACAGATACGCAGTATTTT. Translation: CASSPKTGGTDTQYF. J is TRBJ2-3 and V is TRBV4-1, with 7 bases matching TRBD2. CDR3 size: 15 residues. In germline, CDR1 is MGHRA, CDR2 YSYEKL. The junction had 7 bases not matched to a gene; V was cut back by 4 bases and J by 3 bases.

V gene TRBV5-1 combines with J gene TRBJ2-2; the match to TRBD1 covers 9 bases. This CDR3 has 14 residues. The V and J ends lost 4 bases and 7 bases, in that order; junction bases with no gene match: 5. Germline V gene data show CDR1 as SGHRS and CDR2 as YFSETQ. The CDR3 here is CASSLGQGSGELFF. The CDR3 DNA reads TGCGCCAGCAGCCTGGGACAGGGAAGCGGGGAGCTGTTTTTT.

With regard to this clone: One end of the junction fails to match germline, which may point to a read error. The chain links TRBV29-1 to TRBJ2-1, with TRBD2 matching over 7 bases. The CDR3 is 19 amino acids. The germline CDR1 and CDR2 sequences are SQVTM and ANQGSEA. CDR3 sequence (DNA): TGCAGCGTCCCCCTGGAGCTAGCGGAGCAACCGTTACTATACAATGGGCAGTTCTTC. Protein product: CSVPLELAEQPLLYNGQFF.

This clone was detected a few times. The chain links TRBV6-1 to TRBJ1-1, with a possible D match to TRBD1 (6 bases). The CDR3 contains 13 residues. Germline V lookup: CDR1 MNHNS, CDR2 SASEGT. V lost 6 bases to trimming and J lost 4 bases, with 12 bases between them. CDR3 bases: TGTGCCAGCAGCTTCAGGGGAGTCACTGAAGCTTTCTTT. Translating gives CASSFRGVTEAFF.